A single T cell receptor beta chain is shown here with its context. Its antigen is still unknown. Compared with germline, one end of the junction differs, possibly owing to a read error. No cell sorting was done before RNA was extracted from the tissue. Between August and November 2014, newly diagnosed, chemotherapy-naive lung cancer patients underwent thoracic surgery in China. A modified ARM-PCR protocol with three rounds of nested PCR amplified TCRbeta. Each CDR3 protein gets one entry after TCRdb re-called the multiplex PCR reads with MiXCR. Of roughly 150,000 distinct CDR3 sequences detected, around 67% appear once; the ten largest clones hold roughly 18%. The record originates from a study of tumor and adjacent non-tumor tissue in lung cancer. About the study: The cohort had about 12 adenocarcinoma, 2 squamous cell and 1 small cell patients. On average, productive TCRbeta reads reached some 4.2 million per sample.

From germline, CDR1 is MNHNS and CDR2 SASEGT. This CDR3 is 13 amino acids long. Findings of the study overall: In normal lung, the top 100 clones were significantly more dominant than in tumor.

The clonotype was recovered from a man aged 55 to 70 with small cell lung cancer. The specimen was lung tumor tissue. This chain links TRBV6-1 with TRBJ1-5; unclear D gene. Gene TRBJ2-3 matches the end of the DNA better, so the J call may be wrong. The CDR3 region has the DNA TGTGCCACCAGTGAAACACAATATCAGCCCCAGTATTTT. Protein sequence: CATSETQYQPQYF.